Below, 21 T cell receptor beta chains from the same sample are listed, as sequenced in a study of response to subunit inactivated influenza vaccine (dated by TCRdb to 2016 to 2018). Receptors were amplified or captured by RT-PCR. The instrument was an Illumina HiSeq 2500. TCRdb handled the public reads itself, with Q25 trimming in fastp and clone calling in MiXCR, and kept productive beta chains. When rows share a CDR3 protein, they turn into one entry using the most common DNA and genes. This sample comprises around 570,000 distinct CDR3 sequences, approximately 10% of them detected only once. The ten largest clones represent roughly 11% of the sample. These data also formed part of another study, on T cells expressing NK-cell markers. The second publication reports: TCR beta cDNA libraries were prepared using 5'RACE template switching, which introduced a universal primer site and unique molecular identifiers.

Sequenced material: PBMCs from blood, taken on the day of vaccination. Receptor source: a man aged 45-65 years who received an inactivated influenza vaccine. Donor details come from another sample of the same person, matched by shared clones.

CDR3: CAGGQRSSYEQYF. The CDR3 nucleotides read TGTGCCGGGGGACAGAGGAGCTCCTACGAGCAGTACTTC. This chain uses TRBV2 with TRBJ2-7, with 7 bases lining up with TRBD1. Germline V lookup: CDR1 SNHLY, CDR2 FYNNEI. V gave up 11 bases and J gave up 0 bases; unmatched junction bases: 7. The CDR3 runs to 13 residues. Using reference TRBV2 and TRBJ2-7 for the parts outside the CDR3, the full variable domain is EPEVTQTPSHQVTQMGQEVILRCVPISNHLYFYWYRQILGQKVEFLVSFYNNEISEKSEIFDDQFSVERPDGSNFTLKIRSTKLEDSAMYFCAGGQRSSYEQYFGPGTRLTVT.

The chain uses TRBV24-1 and TRBJ2-1; maybe TRBD2 (5 bases). This CDR3 has 16 residues. V gave up 0 bases and J gave up 1 base, with 9 bases separating them. Germline-derived CDR1 and CDR2 are KGHDR and SFDVKD. CDR3 region: CATSDLKRPSYNEQFF. CDR3 DNA sequence: TGTGCCACCAGTGATTTGAAGCGGCCTTCCTACAATGAGCAGTTCTTC.

CDR3 sequence reads: CASRDAGTYEQYF. In nucleotides, the CDR3 is TGTGCCAGCAGGGACGCTGGTACCTACGAGCAGTACTTC. The chain combines TRBV2 with TRBJ2-7; no firm D call. This CDR3 region has 13 residues. With 6 bases removed from V and 2 bases from J, the gap between germline ends came to 11 bases. CDR1 and CDR2 (germline): SNHLY, FYNNEI. Combining the CDR3 with reference TRBV2 and TRBJ2-7 gives the whole variable domain EPEVTQTPSHQVTQMGQEVILRCVPISNHLYFYWYRQILGQKVEFLVSFYNNEISEKSEIFDDQFSVERPDGSNFTLKIRSTKLEDSAMYFCASRDAGTYEQYFGPGTRLTVT.

This clonotype was observed a handful of times. The genes are TRBV6-5 and TRBJ2-6; no reliable D call. The V end lost 2 bases, the J end lost 2 bases, and 7 bases lay between the germline ends. From germline, CDR1 is MNHEY and CDR2 SVGAGI. The CDR3 totals 15 residues. The CDR3 DNA reads as TGTGCCAGCAGTTACCCCCCGGCTGGGGCCAACGTCCTGACTTTC. Its translation is CASSYPPAGANVLTF.

The chain carries TRBV4-3 and TRBJ2-7; TRBD2 might be the D (5 bases). CDR1 LGHNA and CDR2 YSLEER come from the germline V gene. The CDR3 runs to 18 residues. The germline V and J ends were trimmed by 4 bases and 7 bases, with 29 bases remaining between them. The CDR3 sequence: CASSPTYLDYPPYSEQYF. The CDR3 coding sequence is TGCGCCAGCAGCCCAACCTACCTTGACTATCCCCCTTACAGTGAGCAGTACTTC.

The J gene is TRBJ2-7, the V gene TRBV24-1, with 7 bases matching TRBD1. The CDR3 is made up of 13 amino acids. Germline CDR1 KGHDR, CDR2 SFDVKD. The V segment lost 9 bases and the J segment 5 bases; nucleotides outside the gene matches: 9. The CDR3 loop reads CATAQGSGHEQYF. The CDR3 nucleotides are TGTGCCACCGCACAGGGGTCGGGCCACGAGCAGTACTTC.

The chain is built from TRBV18 and TRBJ2-1; the D gene is possibly TRBD2 (5 bases). The CDR3 loop spans 13 amino acids. V was cut by 0 bases and J by 6 bases, with 6 bases left in between. Germline loops: CDR1 KGHSH, CDR2 LQKENI. CDR3 loop: CASSPPGVNEQFF. CDR3 bases: TGTGCCAGCTCACCACCGGGAGTCAATGAGCAGTTCTTC.

This clonotype has just a few counts. The chain joins TRBV11-2 to TRBJ2-2; 10 bases agree with TRBD2. V shed 3 bases, J shed 6 bases, and the junction held 4 bases outside the gene matches. CDR3 length: 15 residues. Germline V gene lookup returns CDR1 SGHAT and CDR2 FQNNGV. CDR3 protein: CASSFQRGGAGELFF. The DNA for the CDR3 is TGTGCCAGCAGCTTTCAGCGGGGGGGCGCCGGGGAGCTGTTTTTT.

A few counts support this clonotype. The genes are TRBV2 and TRBJ2-7; perhaps TRBD1 as D (5 bases). This CDR3 contains 15 residues. Germline CDR1 is SNHLY and CDR2 is FYNNEI. V shed 5 bases and J shed 3 bases, with 17 bases lying between them. The CDR3 DNA follows: TGTGCCAGCAGTCTTCCGGACACCGACCTCTACGAGCAGTACTTC. It yields the protein CASSLPDTDLYEQYF.

This sequence joins TRBV10-3 and TRBJ2-1; 8 bases agree with TRBD2. Per germline, CDR1 ENHRY and CDR2 SYGVKD. The CDR3 contains 14 residues. Unmatched junction bases numbered 8, after V lost 8 bases and J lost 5 bases. CDR3 DNA: TGTGCCATCTCTCCGGGGGGGATCCACAATGAGCAGTTCTTC. Translation: CAISPGGIHNEQFF.

The rearrangement joins TRBV5-1 to TRBJ2-4; either TRBD1 or TRBD2 may supply D (5 bases each). V was pared by 0 bases and J by 2 bases, with 18 bases between. The CDR3 runs 18 residues. Germline assignment: CDR1 SGHRS and CDR2 YFSETQ. The CDR3 DNA reads as TGCGCCAGCAGCTTGGGGGGGTTCGGCAGCGAGTCCAAAAACATTCAGTACTTC. Translation gives CASSLGGFGSESKNIQYF.

This clonotype was picked up many times. The chain joins TRBV5-1 to TRBJ1-2, with D possibly matching TRBD1 (5 bases). The CDR3 length is 17 residues. The V gene's germline CDR1 is SGHRS and CDR2 YFSETQ. V was cut by 4 bases and J by 5 bases, with 24 bases left in between. The CDR3 DNA reads as TGCGCCAGCAGCAGAACCGGGGACCATTCTCCCTTTTATGGCTACACCTTC. Protein product: CASSRTGDHSPFYGYTF.

The chain is built from TRBV24-1 and TRBJ2-5; the D gene is possibly TRBD1 (5 bases). CDR3 size: 13 residues. The V gene's germline CDR1 is KGHDR and CDR2 SFDVKD. The ends were cut back, 7 bases at V and 4 bases at J, with 12 bases in the middle. The CDR3 region has the DNA TGTGCCACCAGAGGGGCCAACGGAGAGACCCAGTACTTC. It yields the protein CATRGANGETQYF.

The chain uses TRBV3-1 and TRBJ2-5, with a possible D match to TRBD1 (5 bases). Germline V gene data show CDR1 as LGHDT and CDR2 as YNNKEL (reference sequence). CDR3 length: 17 amino acids. Trimming removed 1 base from V and 5 bases from J, with 20 bases in between. The CDR3 reads CASSQGHLGAGLETQYF. In nucleotides, the CDR3 is TGTGCCAGCAGCCAAGGCCATTTAGGGGCAGGGCTGGAGACCCAGTACTTC.

This clonotype turned up a few times. This sequence joins TRBV2 and TRBJ1-2; D not certain. V dropped 3 bases and J dropped 4 bases, with 9 bases sitting between them. Germline CDR1 reads SNHLY; CDR2 reads FYNNEI. The CDR3 is made up of 13 amino acids. CDR3 in DNA: TGTGCCAGCAGTGACGCGCTGAGCTATGGCTACACCTTC. As protein: CASSDALSYGYTF.

This clonotype occurred a few times. V usage is TRBV5-1 and J usage is TRBJ2-3; no clear D. The CDR3 extends over 13 amino acids. Germline values: CDR1 SGHRS, CDR2 YFSETQ. V was pared by 4 bases and J by 5 bases, with 11 bases between. Written as DNA, the CDR3 is TGCGCCAGCAGCCCTGAGGCCGTAGATACGCAGTATTTT. It codes for CASSPEAVDTQYF.

The chain combines TRBV5-1 with TRBJ2-5, with no clear D. V was pared by 0 bases and J by 6 bases, with 9 bases between. The CDR3 covers 13 residues. CDR1 SGHRS and CDR2 YFSETQ come from the germline V gene. This CDR3 reads CASSLDSQKTQYF. CDR3 nucleotides: TGCGCCAGCAGCTTGGACAGTCAGAAGACCCAGTACTTC.

The genes are TRBV6-1 and TRBJ2-7, with TRBD1 as a possible D gene (7 bases). V was clipped by 5 bases and J by 6 bases, with 17 bases between them. The CDR3 contains 14 residues. Germline V gene lookup returns CDR1 MNHNS and CDR2 SASEGT. This CDR3 reads CASSPQYQGGEQYF. CDR3 nucleotides: TGTGCCAGCAGTCCCCAATACCAGGGGGGCGAGCAGTACTTC.

V is TRBV5-1 and J is TRBJ1-1; D gene ambiguous. V lost 0 bases and J 4 bases, leaving 16 bases between the germline ends. This CDR3 is built from 16 residues. The germline CDR1 and CDR2 sequences are SGHRS and YFSETQ. As DNA, the CDR3 is TGCGCCAGCAGCTTGGGGGTAGTCAGGCTAACCACTGAAGCTTTCTTT. As protein: CASSLGVVRLTTEAFF.

CDR3 protein: CSARGWWPADTQYF. In DNA, the CDR3 is TGCAGTGCTAGGGGGTGGTGGCCCGCAGATACGCAGTATTTT. The chain combines TRBV20-1 with TRBJ2-3; the D is unclear. Between the trimmed V and J ends, which lost 3 bases and 4 bases, there was a span of 14 bases. Germline V gene sequence: CDR1 DFQATT, CDR2 SNEGSKA (reference sequence). The CDR3 is 14 amino acids.

The V gene is TRBV20-1, the J gene TRBJ2-2; a weak D match, TRBD2 (5 bases). This CDR3 is 15 amino acids long. CDR1 is DFQATT and CDR2 is SNEGSKA in the germline V gene (reference sequence). V dropped 6 bases and J dropped 1 base, with 15 bases sitting between them. The DNA of the CDR3 is TGCAGTGCCAAGTTCGGGATTAAGAACACCGGGGAGCTGTTTTTT. As protein: CSAKFGIKNTGELFF.